A single sample is the source of the 32 T cell receptor beta chains below, sequenced in a study of graft-versus-host responses after intestinal transplantation. Their recognized antigens are unknown. Profiled with immunoSEQ multiplex PCR; TCRdb holds only in-frame clones, not every one. The sample holds approximately 90,000 clones, about 92% seen once. The sample in question was unstimulated CD8+ T cells sorted from spleen or lymph node cells, obtained before intestinal transplant. The receptors were gathered from a human donor who received an intestinal transplant.

V is TRBV4-3 and J is TRBJ1-2, with D maybe TRBD1 (6 bases). This CDR3 has 18 residues. V was pared by 0 bases and J by 4 bases, with 21 bases between. Germline values: CDR1 LGHNA, CDR2 YSLEER. DNA for the CDR3: TGCGCCAGCAGCCAAGAGGCCCGGACAGATTATTCGGGCTATGGCTACACCTTC. Translated: CASSQEARTDYSGYGYTF.

This chain uses TRBV7-8 with TRBJ2-2; D uncertain. This CDR3 spans 13 amino acids. Trimming shortened V by 3 bases and J by 7 bases, and 9 bases separated the two germline ends. The germline gives CDR1 SGHVS, CDR2 FQNEAQ. The CDR3 here is CASSFQLIGELFF. The CDR3 DNA reads TGTGCCAGCAGCTTCCAGTTGATCGGGGAGCTGTTTTTT.

The chain combines TRBV4-3 with TRBJ2-1; 8 nucleotides align to TRBD2. This CDR3 is built from 16 residues. V lost 0 bases and J lost 8; bases outside the gene matches: 9. Germline V lookup: CDR1 LGHNA, CDR2 YSLEER. The CDR3 is CASSQDPGLALHEQFF. CDR3 nucleotide sequence: TGCGCCAGCAGCCAAGATCCCGGACTAGCTCTCCATGAGCAGTTCTTC.

The table lists this clone with a count of one. The chain has TRBV29-1 and TRBJ1-2, with a tentative D call TRBD1 (6 bases). Looked up from germline, CDR1 is SQVTM and CDR2 is ANQGSEA. The V end lost 4 bases, the J end lost 2 bases, and 8 bases lay between the germline ends. The CDR3 is 12 residues long. In DNA, the CDR3 is TGCAGCGTTGGAGACAGGAACTATGGCTACACCTTC. Residues: CSVGDRNYGYTF. The complete variable domain, with remaining parts taken from reference TRBV29-1 and TRBJ1-2, reads SAVISQKPSRDICQRGTSLTIQCQVDSQVTMMFWYRQQPGQSLTLIATANQGSEATYESGFVIDKFPISRPNLTFSTLTVSNMSPEDSSIYLCSVGDRNYGYTFGSGTRLTVV.

V usage is TRBV29-1 and J usage is TRBJ2-7, with D possibly matching TRBD2 (7 bases). There are 17 residues in the CDR3. Trimming shortened V by 1 base and J by 0 bases, and 19 bases separated the two germline ends. The germline V gene has CDR1 SQVTM and CDR2 ANQGSEA. CDR3 DNA sequence: TGCAGCGTTGAAGTGGAGGGAACAGGGAGGGACTCCTACGAGCAGTACTTC. As protein: CSVEVEGTGRDSYEQYF.

J is TRBJ2-7 and V is TRBV7-9; 10 bases agree with TRBD1. Per germline, CDR1 SEHNR and CDR2 FQNEAQ (reference sequence). This CDR3 contains 16 residues. J gave up 2 bases and V 0 bases, and 4 bases lay outside the gene matches. CDR3 nucleotide sequence: TGTGCCAGCAGCTTAGCGATAGGACAGGGGGCCTACGAGCAGTACTTC. The encoded protein is CASSLAIGQGAYEQYF. Full variable domain (missing parts from reference TRBV7-9 and TRBJ2-7): DTGVSQNPRHKITKRGQNVTFRCDPISEHNRLYWYRQTLGQGPEFLTYFQNEAQLEKSRLLSDRFSAERPKGSFSTLEIQRTEQGDSAMYLCASSLAIGQGAYEQYFGPGTRLTVT.

About this clone itself: Germline is not matched at one junction end, which may reflect a read error. Different DNA sequences within this sample yield the same CDR3. The CDR3 loop reads CASSPGHQYEQYF. CDR3 bases: TGCGCTAGCAGCCCAGGACACCAGTACGAGCAGTACTTC. The rearrangement links TRBV4-3 to TRBJ2-7; TRBD1 might be the D (5 bases). Germline loops: CDR1 LGHNA, CDR2 YSLEER. This CDR3 comprises 13 residues.

Only one count was recorded for this clone. The rearrangement joins TRBV7-9 to TRBJ1-1; 8 bases agree with TRBD1. CDR1 and CDR2 from the germline V gene are SEHNR and FQNEAQ (reference sequence). V gave up 1 base and J gave up 4 bases; unmatched junction bases: 11. The CDR3 covers 17 residues. This CDR3 reads CASSLVPSGGKGTEAFF. The CDR3 nucleotides read TGTGCCAGCAGCTTAGTGCCGTCAGGGGGCAAGGGCACTGAAGCTTTCTTT.

The chain carries TRBV19 and TRBJ2-2; TRBD1 aligns across 7 bases. The CDR3 covers 13 residues. V was pared by 7 bases and J by 5 bases, with 4 bases of the junction left unmatched. CDR1 is LNHDA and CDR2 is SQIVND in the germline V gene (reference sequence). CDR3 nucleotides: TGTGCCAGTAACCCAGGGGGAACCGGGGAGCTGTTTTTT. This gives the protein CASNPGGTGELFF.

The chain employs TRBV5-6 and TRBJ1-2, with 8 bases that match TRBD1. Germline V CDR1 and CDR2: SGHDT, YYEEEE. The ends lost 3 bases at V and 1 base at J; junction bases unmatched: 2. This CDR3 is 14 amino acids long. The CDR3 DNA reads as TGTGCCAGCAGCTGGGACAGGAGTAACTATGGCTACACCTTC. Its protein is CASSWDRSNYGYTF.

The chain links TRBV14 to TRBJ2-7; TRBD2 agrees at 7 bases. This CDR3 is built from 14 residues. Germline V lookup: CDR1 SGHDN, CDR2 FVKESK. J gave up 4 bases and V 4 bases, and 7 bases lay outside the gene matches. CDR3 nucleotide sequence: TGTGCCAGCAGCCCGAGGGGAGGGCTATACGAGCAGTACTTC. This codes for CASSPRGGLYEQYF.

The chain links TRBV11-2 to TRBJ2-7, with 8 bases aligning to TRBD2. Germline loops: CDR1 SGHAT, CDR2 FQNNGV. V dropped 1 base and J dropped 6; count of bases not matched to a gene: 11. The CDR3 covers 16 residues. CDR3 in DNA: TGTGCCAGCAGCTTAGGGGCGGGGGGATATCCCCTCGAGCAGTACTTC. Amino acids: CASSLGAGGYPLEQYF.

The gene calls are TRBV5-6 and TRBJ2-7; the D gene is possibly TRBD1 (5 bases). The length of the CDR3 is 12 residues. Per germline, CDR1 SGHDT and CDR2 YYEEEE. V was clipped by 3 bases and J by 5 bases, with 9 bases between them. In DNA, the CDR3 is TGTGCCAGCAGCTCAGGGTTGGACGAGCAGTACTTC. Protein product: CASSSGLDEQYF.

The chain has TRBV2 and TRBJ1-6; 10 bases agree with TRBD1. CDR1 is SNHLY and CDR2 is FYNNEI in the germline V gene. The CDR3 has 14 amino acids. With 4 bases clipped from V and 8 bases from J, the junction kept 2 bases outside the gene matches. The CDR3 nucleotides read TGTGCCAGCAGTGGACAGGGGGCGGATTCACCCCTCCACTTT. It codes for CASSGQGADSPLHF.

The chain carries TRBV7-9 and TRBJ2-2, with no clear D. The V and J ends lost 4 bases and 0 bases respectively, with 3 bases between them. The CDR3 consists of 13 residues. CDR1 SEHNR and CDR2 FQNEAQ come from the germline V gene (reference sequence). The CDR3 nucleotides read TGTGCCAGCAGCTCCGCGAACACCGGGGAGCTGTTTTTT. It specifies CASSSANTGELFF.

The rearrangement links TRBV29-1 to TRBJ2-7, with 8 bases identical to TRBD1. Looked up from germline, CDR1 is SQVTM and CDR2 is ANQGSEA. V trimming: 4 bases; J trimming: 3 bases; junction bases outside the gene matches: 2. The CDR3 loop spans 12 amino acids. CDR3 nucleotides: TGCAGCGTTGCGGACAGGGACTACGAGCAGTACTTC. It specifies CSVADRDYEQYF.

J is TRBJ2-3 and V is TRBV9; TRBD2 might be the D (5 bases). V lost 4 bases and J 2 bases, leaving 11 bases between the germline ends. This CDR3 has 14 residues. CDR1 and CDR2 (germline): SGDLS, YYNGEE. The CDR3 DNA is TGTGCCAGCAGCCCCGGGATTTTCACAGATACGCAGTATTTT. Protein: CASSPGIFTDTQYF. The full variable domain, rest sourced from reference TRBV9 and TRBJ2-3, is DSGVTQTPKHLITATGQRVTLRCSPRSGDLSVYWYQQSLDQGLQFLIQYYNGEERAKGNILERFSAQQFPDLHSELNLSSLELGDSALYFCASSPGIFTDTQYFGPGTRLTVL.

This clone was seen only once. The gene calls are TRBV5-6 and TRBJ2-7; TRBD2 is a possible D gene (6 bases). The CDR3 sequence is 14 residues long. Germline V gene lookup returns CDR1 SGHDT and CDR2 YYEEEE. V lost 0 bases to trimming and J lost 0 bases, with 7 bases between them. As DNA, the CDR3 is TGTGCCAGCAGCTTGGACGGGAGCTCCTACGAGCAGTACTTC. Its translation: CASSLDGSSYEQYF.

This clone was seen once. The chain is built from TRBV27 and TRBJ1-5; perhaps TRBD1 as D (6 bases). Per germline, CDR1 MNHEY and CDR2 SMNVEV (reference sequence). Trimming left V 3 bases short and J 2 bases short, with 11 bases between. This CDR3 has 15 amino acids. The CDR3 loop is CASSLWGPGNQPQHF. CDR3 nucleotide sequence: TGTGCCAGCAGTTTGTGGGGGCCCGGCAATCAGCCCCAGCATTTT.

The chain combines TRBV6-6 with TRBJ1-4, with D perhaps matching TRBD1 (6 bases). The CDR3 covers 13 residues. Per the germline V gene, CDR1 is MNHNY and CDR2 is SVGAGI (reference sequence). V lost 8 bases to trimming and J lost 8 bases, with 15 bases between them. The CDR3, as DNA: TGTGCCAGCCGTACCGGGACATCAGAAAAACTGTTTTTT. Its protein is CASRTGTSEKLFF.

This clone was seen only a few times. The chain joins TRBV10-3 to TRBJ2-1; TRBD2 might be the D (7 bases). The CDR3 is 14 amino acids. V lost 6 bases, J lost 6 bases, and 15 bases lay in between. CDR1 is ENHRY, CDR2 SYGVKD, per germline. CDR3 bases: TGTGCCATCAGCCCCATGGGGGGGCTCAATGAGCAGTTCTTC. Protein product: CAISPMGGLNEQFF.

The rearrangement uses TRBV30 and TRBJ1-1, with no clear D. Germline V lookup: CDR1 GTSNPN, CDR2 SVGIG (reference sequence). CDR3 length: 10 amino acids. Deletions cut 5 bases from V and 8 bases from J, with 9 bases between. CDR3 nucleotides: TGTGCCTGGGGAGCTGAAGAAGCTTTCTTT. Translated, it gives CAWGAEEAFF.

Here the CDR3 reads CASSYSGEYNEQFF. CDR3 DNA sequence: TGTGCCAGCAGTTACTCGGGAGAATACAATGAGCAGTTCTTC. The chain couples TRBV6-5 to TRBJ2-1; maybe TRBD2 (5 bases). The V end lost 0 bases, the J end lost 4 bases, and 7 bases lay between the germline ends. This CDR3 is built from 14 residues. CDR1 and CDR2 from the germline V gene are MNHEY and SVGAGI.

The chain links TRBV14 to TRBJ1-4; 9 positions agree with TRBD1. CDR1 is SGHDN and CDR2 is FVKESK in the germline V gene. The CDR3 is 14 amino acids. The V segment lost 0 bases and the J segment 12 bases; nucleotides outside the gene matches: 5. As DNA, the CDR3 is TGTGCCAGCAGCCAAGACAATTGGACAGGGGAACTGTTTTTT. Translating it yields CASSQDNWTGELFF.

The chain employs TRBV7-9 and TRBJ1-2; tentative D call: TRBD1 (5 bases). The CDR3 loop spans 16 amino acids. The V gene's germline CDR1 is SEHNR and CDR2 FQNEAQ (reference sequence). V lost 5 bases, J lost 6 bases, and 22 bases lay in between. The CDR3 DNA follows: TGTGCCAGCAGCCAAGATAACAGGTTCTCTATTCATGGCTACACCTTC. Protein sequence: CASSQDNRFSIHGYTF.

The rearrangement links TRBV4-1 to TRBJ2-7; unclear D gene. The V and J ends lost 1 base and 5 bases respectively, with 15 bases between them. The CDR3 contains 15 residues. Per germline, CDR1 MGHRA and CDR2 YSYEKL. For the CDR3, the DNA is TGCGCCAGCAGCCAAGTAAGCCCAATCGAGGACGAGCAGTACTTC. Translated: CASSQVSPIEDEQYF.

The rearrangement joins TRBV30 to TRBJ2-4, with D hard to call. The CDR3 runs to 14 residues. V dropped 2 bases and J dropped 0 bases, with 8 bases sitting between them. Germline V gene sequence: CDR1 GTSNPN, CDR2 SVGIG (reference sequence). DNA for the CDR3: TGTGCCTGGAGTATCGAGAGAGCCAAAAACATTCAGTACTTC. It specifies CAWSIERAKNIQYF.

V gene TRBV9 combines with J gene TRBJ2-1, with 14 bases aligning to TRBD2. Germline lookup yields CDR1 SGDLS and CDR2 YYNGEE. V shed 4 bases and J 7 bases; nucleotides not matched to a gene: 10. CDR3 length: 17 amino acids. The CDR3: CASSQGLAGDNMNEQFF. CDR3 nucleotides: TGTGCCAGCAGCCAGGGACTAGCGGGGGATAATATGAATGAGCAGTTCTTC. The variable domain in full, with the rest retrieved from reference TRBV9 and TRBJ2-1, is DSGVTQTPKHLITATGQRVTLRCSPRSGDLSVYWYQQSLDQGLQFLIQYYNGEERAKGNILERFSAQQFPDLHSELNLSSLELGDSALYFCASSQGLAGDNMNEQFFGPGTRLTVL.

The chain is built from TRBV12-5 and TRBJ1-1; D call uncertain. The germline gives CDR1 LGHNT, CDR2 FRNRAP. V was cut by 0 bases and J by 2 bases, with 4 bases left in between. The CDR3 loop spans 13 amino acids. The CDR3 coding sequence is TGTGCTAGTGGTTTGGTACTCAACACTGAAGCTTTCTTT. This gives the protein CASGLVLNTEAFF.

This clone was counted a few times. The chain carries TRBV6-6 and TRBJ2-7, with D maybe TRBD1 (5 bases). This CDR3 contains 16 residues. From germline, CDR1 is MNHNY and CDR2 SVGAGI (reference sequence). Trimming pared 7 bases from V and 0 bases from J, leaving 19 bases between. Written as DNA, the CDR3 is TGTGCCAGCACCCATGGAGAGAGGACAAGCTCCTACGAGCAGTACTTC. As protein: CASTHGERTSSYEQYF.

This clone was seen only once. The rearrangement joins TRBV27 to TRBJ1-4; 12 bases fit TRBD1. The germline gives CDR1 MNHEY, CDR2 SMNVEV (reference sequence). J lost 13 bases, V lost 6 bases, and 9 bases had no gene match. The CDR3 length is 14 residues. Here the CDR3 DNA reads TGTGCCAGCAGGGCCGGGACAGGGGGCCAGAGACTGTTTTTT. Protein product: CASRAGTGGQRLFF.

The rearrangement joins TRBV7-9 to TRBJ2-7, with 7 bases matching TRBD1. The V gene end was trimmed by 3 bases and the J gene end by 4 bases; junction bases not matched to a gene: 3. Germline V gene data show CDR1 as SEHNR and CDR2 as FQNEAQ (reference sequence). The CDR3 extends over 13 amino acids. CDR3 amino acids: CASSFGTEYEQYF. Written as DNA, the CDR3 is TGTGCCAGCAGCTTCGGGACAGAATACGAGCAGTACTTC.